One and the same sample provided the 20 T cell receptor beta chains below, sequenced in a study of cytotoxic CD8 clonotypes in ibrutinib-treated CLL (dated by TCRdb to the early 2020s). Libraries were built with the immunoSEQ multiplex PCR assay. The immuneACCESS repertoire file appears here via TCRdb, limited to in-frame rearrangements. These files lack a portion of the clones; in checked studies, under half of the deficit traces to unresolved V genes, and the cause of the others is not known. The sample records roughly 330,000 clones, around 66% of which are singletons. The ten biggest clones cover about 6.7% of the sample. Sequenced material: PBMCs, taken after 36 months of ibrutinib treatment. The receptors derive from a human donor with chronic lymphocytic leukemia.

The V and J genes are TRBV7-2 and TRBJ2-1, with TRBD1 matching 9 bases. CDR1 and CDR2 (germline): SGHTA, FQGNSA. The CDR3 totals 14 residues. V lost 5 bases, J lost 5 bases, and 4 bases stayed unmatched. CDR3 DNA: TGTGCCAGCAGCGCGGGGACAGGGAACAATGAGCAGTTCTTC. It is translated as CASSAGTGNNEQFF.

This sequence joins TRBV5-1 and TRBJ1-3; 7 positions agree with TRBD1. The CDR3 loop spans 16 amino acids. V gave up 1 base and J gave up 3 bases; unmatched junction bases: 7. Looked up from germline, CDR1 is SGHRS and CDR2 is YFSETQ. The CDR3, as DNA: TGCGCCAGCAGCTTGACCCCAGGGGGTTATGGAAACACCATATATTTT. Its protein is CASSLTPGGYGNTIYF.

The rearrangement joins TRBV5-4 to TRBJ2-1, with D tentatively TRBD1 (6 bases). The CDR3 is made up of 15 amino acids. Germline-derived CDR1 and CDR2 are SGHNT and YYREEE (reference sequence). Trimming took 4 bases from V and 6 from J, leaving 17 bases between them. Here the CDR3 reads CASSQGRGSVNEQFF. The CDR3, as DNA: TGTGCCAGCAGCCAAGGTAGGGGGAGCGTCAATGAGCAGTTCTTC.

This rearrangement joins TRBV6-5 to TRBJ2-4; D possibly matches TRBD1 or TRBD2 (6 bases each). Trimming stripped 2 bases from V and 5 bases from J, with 7 bases between. Germline CDR1 MNHEY, CDR2 SVGAGI. CDR3 size: 13 residues. The DNA of the CDR3 is TGTGCCAGCAGTTACGGGGGGCAAAACATTCAGTACTTC. As protein: CASSYGGQNIQYF.

This clone was picked up one time. This sequence joins TRBV18 and TRBJ2-2; D gene uncertain. V lost 2 bases, J lost 4 bases, and 8 bases lay in between. The germline gives CDR1 KGHSH, CDR2 LQKENI. This CDR3 comprises 14 residues. This CDR3 reads CASSPSQATGELFF. CDR3 nucleotide sequence: TGTGCCAGCTCACCATCCCAGGCCACCGGGGAGCTGTTTTTT.

The chain employs TRBV19 and TRBJ1-5, with TRBD1 matching over 7 bases. There are 16 residues in the CDR3. Unmatched junction bases numbered 12, after V lost 8 bases and J lost 2 bases. Looked up from germline, CDR1 is LNHDA and CDR2 is SQIVND (reference sequence). The CDR3 is CASRPGQPWGNQPQHF. CDR3 bases: TGTGCCAGTCGCCCGGGACAGCCGTGGGGCAATCAGCCCCAGCATTTT.

This clone was seen a few times. This chain connects TRBV2 to TRBJ2-3; no definite D call. V was pared by 1 base and J by 0 bases, with 5 bases between. The V gene's germline CDR1 is SNHLY and CDR2 FYNNEI. The CDR3 contains 14 residues. CDR3 in amino acids: CASSEDRSTDTQYF. CDR3 bases: TGTGCCAGCAGTGAAGATCGGAGCACAGATACGCAGTATTTT.

This clone has a handful of counts. The chain couples TRBV2 to TRBJ1-2, with D unresolved. Germline V gene lookup returns CDR1 SNHLY and CDR2 FYNNEI. The CDR3 spans 11 residues. Trimming took 6 bases from V and 4 from J, leaving 6 bases between them. The CDR3 sequence is CASSNGYGYTF. The CDR3 region has the DNA TGTGCCAGCAGCAACGGCTATGGCTACACCTTC. The full variable domain, completed using reference TRBV2 and TRBJ1-2, is EPEVTQTPSHQVTQMGQEVILRCVPISNHLYFYWYRQILGQKVEFLVSFYNNEISEKSEIFDDQFSVERPDGSNFTLKIRSTKLEDSAMYFCASSNGYGYTFGSGTRLTVV.

The rearrangement uses TRBV5-6 and TRBJ1-4; no definite D call. The CDR3 runs 15 residues. V lost 2 bases, J lost 0 bases, and 8 bases lay in between. Germline values: CDR1 SGHDT, CDR2 YYEEEE. The CDR3 nucleotides are TGTGCCAGCAGCTTTTGGGGAGCAACTAATGAAAAACTGTTTTTT. Its translation is CASSFWGATNEKLFF.

The rearrangement links TRBV6-1 to TRBJ2-3; tentatively, D is TRBD2 (6 bases). The germline gives CDR1 MNHNS, CDR2 SASEGT. V was trimmed by 8 bases and J by 4 bases, leaving 16 bases between them. This CDR3 spans 14 amino acids. CDR3 in DNA: TGTGCCAGCGGCAGCGGGTCCGGCGCAGATACGCAGTATTTT. Translation: CASGSGSGADTQYF.

V is TRBV20-1 and J is TRBJ2-1; D is unresolved. Looked up from germline, CDR1 is DFQATT and CDR2 is SNEGSKA (reference sequence). CDR3 length equals 11 residues. The V and J ends lost 3 bases and 6 bases respectively, with 6 bases between them. CDR3 region: CSARPINEQFF. In DNA, the CDR3 is TGCAGTGCTAGGCCCATCAATGAGCAGTTCTTC.

This clone showed up just a few times. The gene calls are TRBV7-5 and TRBJ2-7; the table names TRBD1, a call not compared with the DNA. TRBV7-5 is given as a pseudogene. The CDR3 spans 15 residues. The CDR3 DNA is TGTGTCAGACCCCTCGGTGCAGGTAACTCCTACGAGCAGTACTTC. It is translated as CVRPLGAGNSYEQYF.

J is TRBJ2-5 and V is TRBV19; D gene ambiguous. Deletions cut 6 bases from V and 1 base from J, with 15 bases between. Germline V gene data show CDR1 as LNHDA and CDR2 as SQIVND (reference sequence). This CDR3 has 15 residues. CDR3 coding DNA: TGTGCCAGTAGCCTTCCGGGTCCTTTCCAAGAGACCCAGTACTTC. This sequence encodes CASSLPGPFQETQYF.

V usage is TRBV30 and J usage is TRBJ1-4; TRBD1 might be the D (6 bases). Looked up from germline, CDR1 is GTSNPN and CDR2 is SVGIG (reference sequence). The CDR3 is 18 residues long. Trimming took 2 bases from V and 0 from J, leaving 19 bases between them. In nucleotides, the CDR3 is TGTGCCTGGAGTCTCTACTGGGGACATGTTGCAACTAATGAAAAACTGTTTTTT. This gives the protein CAWSLYWGHVATNEKLFF.

The rearrangement links TRBV6-5 to TRBJ2-1; unclear D gene. This CDR3 is built from 14 residues. V lost 3 bases and J lost 7, with 13 bases in between. CDR1 and CDR2 from the germline V gene are MNHEY and SVGAGI. The CDR3 DNA is TGTGCCAGCAGTTATATTCTCGGCCGGAATGAGCAGTTCTTC. Its translation is CASSYILGRNEQFF.

The rearrangement joins TRBV28 to TRBJ1-1; TRBD1 aligns across 8 bases. Trimming took 6 bases from V and 4 from J; bases not matched to a gene: 7. The germline CDR1 and CDR2 sequences are MDHEN and SYDVKM. This CDR3 has 14 amino acids. The CDR3 loop is CASSKSGGSTEAFF. In nucleotides, the CDR3 is TGTGCCAGCAGCAAATCAGGGGGCTCCACTGAAGCTTTCTTT.

V gene TRBV11-1 combines with J gene TRBJ2-7; TRBD2 matches at 7 bases. The CDR3 runs to 13 residues. The trim removed 5 bases at V and 3 bases at J, leaving 4 bases unmatched. Per germline, CDR1 SGHAT and CDR2 FQDESV (reference sequence). Written as DNA, the CDR3 is TGTGCCAGCAGCCCAAGCGGGAACTACGAGCAGTACTTC. Translating it yields CASSPSGNYEQYF.

V and J are TRBV19 and TRBJ2-5, with 8 bases matching TRBD2. This CDR3 is 15 amino acids long. CDR1 and CDR2 from the germline V gene are LNHDA and SQIVND (reference sequence). The V and J ends lost 6 bases and 3 bases, in that order; junction bases with no gene match: 9. The CDR3 DNA reads as TGTGCCAGTAGGAATACACGGGAGGGCGAAGAGACCCAGTACTTC. Its protein product is CASRNTREGEETQYF.

The chain joins TRBV13 to TRBJ2-7; D ambiguous. The CDR3 totals 12 residues. The V end was cut by 5 bases, the J end by 2 bases, with 7 bases between. Germline V gene data show CDR1 as PRHDT and CDR2 as FYEKMQ (reference sequence). The CDR3 DNA reads as TGTGCCAGCAGCCCGCGGCCCTACGAGCAGTACTTC. This translates into CASSPRPYEQYF.

The chain is built from TRBV6-5 and TRBJ2-7; 9 bases agree with TRBD1. The V and J ends lost 7 bases and 4 bases, in that order; junction bases with no gene match: 11. Germline V lookup: CDR1 MNHEY, CDR2 SVGAGI. The CDR3 loop spans 15 amino acids. The CDR3 here is CASTRGTGFVYEQYF. The CDR3 bases are TGTGCCAGCACCCGGGGGACAGGGTTTGTTTACGAGCAGTACTTC.